This is a list of T cell receptor beta chains from one sample in a study of tumor-infiltrating lymphocytes in primary liver carcinoma. TCRdb redid the calling of the multiplex PCR reads with MiXCR, one entry per CDR3 protein. The sample consists of 330,000 or so distinct CDR3 sequences, less than 65% of them appearing once. The sequenced material came from peripheral blood. These TCRs come from a man aged 35 to 55 with primary liver carcinoma and hepatitis B virus infection. Both conserved end residues are part of each CDR3.

J: TRBJ1-3; V: TRBV6-1; CDR3: CVSSQDPPPGNTIYF
J: TRBJ1-1; V: TRBV12-3/TRBV12-4; CDR3: CASGIGTENTEASF
J: TRBJ2-7; V: TRBV6-6; CDR3: CASSYYRDKSYEQYF
J: TRBJ2-7; V: TRBV4-3; CDR3: CASSQDLRGHQYF
J: TRBJ2-7; V: TRBV7-9; CDR3: CASSPPTGASSYEQYF
J: TRBJ2-1; V: TRBV4-2; CDR3: CASSQDQTDEQFF
J: TRBJ2-7; V: TRBV11-2; CDR3: CASSLDRQAYEQYF
J: TRBJ1-5; V: TRBV6-5; CDR3: CASRSRGRGLGQPQHF
J: TRBJ1-5; V: TRBV12-3/TRBV12-4; CDR3: CASNGGQSNQPQHF
J: TRBJ2-7; V: TRBV12-5; CDR3: CASGWMGLADAYEQYF
J: TRBJ1-4; V: TRBV4-2; CDR3: CASSQNMGGNEKLFF
J: TRBJ2-2; V: TRBV11-2; CDR3: CVSSLTGGAGELFF
J: TRBJ2-7; V: TRBV4-1; CDR3: CASSQERDRGQAYEQYF
J: TRBJ2-5; V: TRBV12-3/TRBV12-4; CDR3: CANSSQDWRETQYF
J: TRBJ2-7; V: TRBV7-9; CDR3: CASSTRQSSYEQYF
J: TRBJ2-7; V: TRBV12-3/TRBV12-4; CDR3: CASSFREGHSDYEQYF
J: TRBJ2-3; V: TRBV11-3; CDR3: CASSPGQGGISTDTQYF
J: TRBJ1-5; V: TRBV29-1; CDR3: CRAQTGLSQSQHF
J: TRBJ2-5; V: TRBV28; CDR3: CASSLPPGLSPQETQYF
J: TRBJ2-7; V: TRBV11-2; CDR3: CASSLNPGQSYEQYF
J: TRBJ1-4; V: TRBV11-2; CDR3: CASCPMSTNEKLFF
J: TRBJ2-1; V: TRBV4-2; CDR3: CASSQEGGPEGKLYSEQFF
J: TRBJ2-2; V: TRBV6-6; CDR3: CASSPPVGLAEPTNTGELFF
J: TRBJ1-5; V: TRBV5-6; CDR3: CTSSFIGENSNQPQHF
J: TRBJ1-1; V: TRBV5-5; CDR3: CASSLDSPNTEAFF
J: TRBJ2-2; V: TRBV2; CDR3: CASRDTGPGTGDFFTGELFF
J: TRBJ2-6; V: TRBV6-5; CDR3: CAINQDSGANVLTF
J: TRBJ1-1; V: TRBV11-2; CDR3: CVSSLRRGLEDGVSTEAFF
J: TRBJ2-7; V: TRBV19; CDR3: CASSISESSYEQYF
J: TRBJ2-1; V: TRBV13; CDR3: CASSPRIKDNEQFF
J: TRBJ1-4; V: TRBV6-6; CDR3: CASTPVLGSSSNGKLFF
J: TRBJ2-3; V: TRBV28; CDR3: CASSSSGTSGSDTQYF